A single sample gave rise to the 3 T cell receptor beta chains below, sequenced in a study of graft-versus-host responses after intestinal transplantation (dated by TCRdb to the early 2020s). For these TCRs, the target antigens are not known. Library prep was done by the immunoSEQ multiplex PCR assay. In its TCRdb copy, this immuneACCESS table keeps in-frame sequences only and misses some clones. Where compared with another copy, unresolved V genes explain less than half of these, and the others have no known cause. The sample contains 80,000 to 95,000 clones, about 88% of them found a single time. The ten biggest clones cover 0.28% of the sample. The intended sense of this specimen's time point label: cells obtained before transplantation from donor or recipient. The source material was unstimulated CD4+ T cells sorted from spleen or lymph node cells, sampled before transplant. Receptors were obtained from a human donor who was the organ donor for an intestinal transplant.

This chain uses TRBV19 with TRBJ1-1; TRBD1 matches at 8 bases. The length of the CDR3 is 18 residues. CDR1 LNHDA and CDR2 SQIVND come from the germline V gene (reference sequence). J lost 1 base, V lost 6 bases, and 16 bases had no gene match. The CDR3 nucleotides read TGTGCCAGTAGCAGGGTATTAAGACAGGGGCGAGGGAACACTGAAGCTTTCTTT. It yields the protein CASSRVLRQGRGNTEAFF.

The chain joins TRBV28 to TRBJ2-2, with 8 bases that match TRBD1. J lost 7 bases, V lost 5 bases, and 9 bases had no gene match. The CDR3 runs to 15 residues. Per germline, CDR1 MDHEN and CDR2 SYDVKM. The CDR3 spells CASSSRGRLGGELFF. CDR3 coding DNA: TGTGCCAGCAGTAGCAGGGGGCGCCTAGGCGGGGAGCTGTTTTTT.

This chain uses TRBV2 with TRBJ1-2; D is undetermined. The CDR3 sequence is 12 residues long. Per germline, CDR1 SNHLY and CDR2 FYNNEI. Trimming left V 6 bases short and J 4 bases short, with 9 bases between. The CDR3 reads CASREGVYGYTF. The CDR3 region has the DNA TGTGCCAGCAGGGAGGGTGTCTATGGCTACACCTTC.